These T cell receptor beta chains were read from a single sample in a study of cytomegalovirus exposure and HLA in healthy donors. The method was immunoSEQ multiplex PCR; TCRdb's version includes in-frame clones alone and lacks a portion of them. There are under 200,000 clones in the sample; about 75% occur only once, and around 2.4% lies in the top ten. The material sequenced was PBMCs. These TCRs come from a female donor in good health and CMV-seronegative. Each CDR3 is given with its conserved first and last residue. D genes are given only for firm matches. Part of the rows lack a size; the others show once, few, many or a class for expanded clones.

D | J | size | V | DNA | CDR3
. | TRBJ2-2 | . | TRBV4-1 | TGCGCCAGCAGCCAAGACGGGCGTGAGGGTATCGGGGAGCTGTTTTTT | CASSQDGREGIGELFF
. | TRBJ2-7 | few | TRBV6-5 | TGTGCCAGCAGTTACTCACTGGGGGCTTACGAGCAGTACTTC | CASSYSLGAYEQYF
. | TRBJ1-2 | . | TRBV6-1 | TGTGCCAGCAGTGAAGACTCAGGGGAGAACTATGGCTACACCTTC | CASSEDSGENYGYTF
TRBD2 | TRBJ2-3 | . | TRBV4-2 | TGTGCCAGCAGCCAATTTTCGCGGGGGGCGGCGGATACGCAGTATTTT | CASSQFSRGAADTQYF
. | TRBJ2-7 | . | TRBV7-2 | TGTGCCAGCAGCCCACAGGAGATCTCCTACGAGCAGTACTTC | CASSPQEISYEQYF
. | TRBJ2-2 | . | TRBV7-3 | TGTGCCAGCAGCACCAACAGGGCAACCGGGGAGCTGTTTTTT | CASSTNRATGELFF
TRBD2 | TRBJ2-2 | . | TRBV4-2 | TGTGCCAGCAGCCAAGAAGCCCGGGGGGGGTCGATCACCGGGGAGCTGTTTTTT | CASSQEARGGSITGELFF
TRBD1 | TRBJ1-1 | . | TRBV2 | TGTGCCAGCATGGAGACAGGGGGGTTTACTGAAGCTTTCTTT | CASMETGGFTEAFF
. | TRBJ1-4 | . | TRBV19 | TGTGCCAGTAGTAGGGTGGGAGCTAATGAAAAACTGTTTTTT | CASSRVGANEKLFF
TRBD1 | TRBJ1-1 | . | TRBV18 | TGTGCCAGCTCACCACCGTCGCAACAGGGGAGGATTGCTTTCTTT | CASSPPSQQGRIAFF
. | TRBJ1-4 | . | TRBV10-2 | TGCGCCAGCCAACCCAGCGGGGGGGCTAATGAAAAACTGTTTTTT | CASQPSGGANEKLFF
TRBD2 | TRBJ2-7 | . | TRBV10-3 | TGTGCCATCAGTGTGACTAGCGGGGGGCCGTACGAGCAGTACTTC | CAISVTSGGPYEQYF
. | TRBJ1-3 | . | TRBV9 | TGTGCCAGCAGCGTCCAGGACACAACTGGAAACACCATATATTTT | CASSVQDTTGNTIYF
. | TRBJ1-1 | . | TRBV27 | TGTGCCAGTTCCTTACAGGGTTGGGCGAACACTGAAGCTTTCTTT | CASSLQGWANTEAFF
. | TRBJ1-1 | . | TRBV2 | TGTGCCAGCAGTGACATCAGGAACACTGAAGCTTTCTTT | CASSDIRNTEAFF
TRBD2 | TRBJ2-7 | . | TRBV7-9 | TGTGCCAGCAGCTCGACCATAGGGACTAGCTACGAGCAGTACTTC | CASSSTIGTSYEQYF
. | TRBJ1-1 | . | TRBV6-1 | TGTGCCAGCAGTGGGGCCGCGAACACTGAAGCTTTCTTT | CASSGAANTEAFF
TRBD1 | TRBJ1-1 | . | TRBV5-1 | TGCGCCAGCAGGTGGACAGGGGGAGAAGCTTTCTTT | CASRWTGGEAFF
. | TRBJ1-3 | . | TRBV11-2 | TGTGCCAGCGAGCCATCGGGGAAAGGAAACACCATATATTTT | CASEPSGKGNTIYF
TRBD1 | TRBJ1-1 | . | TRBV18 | TGTGCCAGCACACCTGGACAGGGGGCGAACACTGAAGCTTTCTTT | CASTPGQGANTEAFF
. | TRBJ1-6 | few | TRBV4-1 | TGCGCCAGCAGTCTAGGCCCGTCACCCCTCCACTTT | CASSLGPSPLHF
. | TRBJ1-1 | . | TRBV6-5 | TGTGCCAGCAGTTATGCCCTAGGGGATCGCACTGAAGCTTTCTTT | CASSYALGDRTEAFF
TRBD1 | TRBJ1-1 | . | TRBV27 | TGTGCCAGCAGTACCCTCGACAGGGGGGGGAACACTGAAGCTTTCTTT | CASSTLDRGGNTEAFF
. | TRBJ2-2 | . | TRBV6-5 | TGTGCCAGCAGTTACCACGGGGTCACCGGGGAGCTGTTTTTT | CASSYHGVTGELFF
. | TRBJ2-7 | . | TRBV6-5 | TGTGCCAGCAGTTACGGAGGGTCGGTCAACTACGAGCAGTACTTC | CASSYGGSVNYEQYF
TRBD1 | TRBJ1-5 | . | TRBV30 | TGTGCCTGGAGTTTAGGGACAGGGAAACAGCCCCAGCATTTT | CAWSLGTGKQPQHF
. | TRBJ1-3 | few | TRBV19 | TGTGCCAGTGGTGTGGCCTCTGGAAACACCATATATTTT | CASGVASGNTIYF
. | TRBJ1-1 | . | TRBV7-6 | TGTGCCAGCAGCCCCCGGCGGGGGATCGCTGAAGCTTTCTTT | CASSPRRGIAEAFF
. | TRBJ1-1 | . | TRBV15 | TGTGCCACCAGCAGAGACCGGGGGGATGAAGCTTTCTTT | CATSRDRGDEAFF
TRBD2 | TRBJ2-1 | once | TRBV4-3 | TGCGCCAGCAGCCAAGTTAGCGGGGGACCCAAACCTTACAATGAGCAGTTCTTC | CASSQVSGGPKPYNEQFF
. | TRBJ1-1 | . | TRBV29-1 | TGCAGCGTCAAGTTTCAGGGGACCACTGAAGCTTTCTTT | CSVKFQGTTEAFF
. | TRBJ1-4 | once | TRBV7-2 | TGTGCCAGCAGCTACGACAGGAGTAATGAAAAACTGTTTTTT | CASSYDRSNEKLFF
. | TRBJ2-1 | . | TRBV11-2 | TGTGCCAGCAGCTTCGGGGGAGGTACCTACAATGAGCAGTTCTTC | CASSFGGGTYNEQFF
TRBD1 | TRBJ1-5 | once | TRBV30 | TGTGCCTGGACTCCACCGGGACAGGGGGGATGGGCCCAGCATTTT | CAWTPPGQGGWAQHF
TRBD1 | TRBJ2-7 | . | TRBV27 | TGTGCCAGCAGACCCGCCGGGACAGGGGATGGGTGGGGGTACGAGCAGTACTTC | CASRPAGTGDGWGYEQYF
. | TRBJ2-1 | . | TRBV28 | TGTGCCAGCAGCCCAATGGTAGCTTACCACAATGAGCAGTTCTTC | CASSPMVAYHNEQFF
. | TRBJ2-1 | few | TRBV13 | TGTGCCAGCAGCTTTCCCAAGCGTACTGACAATGAGCAGTTCTTC | CASSFPKRTDNEQFF
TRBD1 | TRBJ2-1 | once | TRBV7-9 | TGTGCCAGCAGCCGTACCCTTGGGACAGGGAACAATGAGCAGTTCTTC | CASSRTLGTGNNEQFF
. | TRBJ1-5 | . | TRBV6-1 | TGTGCCAGCAGTGAAGTGTGGGGCGCCGATCAGCCCCAGCATTTT | CASSEVWGADQPQHF
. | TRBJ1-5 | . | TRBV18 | TGTGCCAGCTCACCGACCGCGGATCAGCCCCAGCATTTT | CASSPTADQPQHF
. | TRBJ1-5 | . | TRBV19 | TGTGCCAGTAGTATTTTGTTTCGAGACTCCAATCAGCCCCAGCATTTT | CASSILFRDSNQPQHF
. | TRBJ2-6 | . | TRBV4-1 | TGCGCCAGCAGCCAAGATGGAGGTGGCTCTGGGGCCAACGTCCTGACTTTC | CASSQDGGGSGANVLTF
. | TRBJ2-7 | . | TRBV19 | TGTGCCAGTACATGGGGACCCGGGGGAAACGAGCAGTACTTC | CASTWGPGGNEQYF
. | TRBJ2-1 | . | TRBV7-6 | TGTGCCAGCGGGCGCGCAGGCAATGAGCAGTTCTTC | CASGRAGNEQFF
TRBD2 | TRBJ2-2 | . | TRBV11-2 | TGTGCCAGCAGCGCTCCGGGCGGGGGACGGGAGCTGTTTTTT | CASSAPGGGRELFF
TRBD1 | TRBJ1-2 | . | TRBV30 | TGTGCCTGGGATACAGGGGGAATCTATGGCTACACCTTC | CAWDTGGIYGYTF
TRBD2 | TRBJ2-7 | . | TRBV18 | TGTGCCAGCTCCCCAGGGAGCGGGGCAAGCTACGAGCAGTACTTC | CASSPGSGASYEQYF
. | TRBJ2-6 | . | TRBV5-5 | TGTGCCAGCAGCTTTGAAGGGGGCTCTGGGGCCAACGTCCTGACTTTC | CASSFEGGSGANVLTF
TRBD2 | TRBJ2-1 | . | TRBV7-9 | TGTTCCAGCAGCCGCCGGACTAGCGGCGAGCAGTTCTTC | CSSSRRTSGEQFF
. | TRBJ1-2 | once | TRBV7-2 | TGTGCCAGCAGCCTAGGGCCCAGTCCTAACTATGGCTACACCTTC | CASSLGPSPNYGYTF
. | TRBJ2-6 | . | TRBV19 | TGTGCCAGTAGTATAGGTCGGATTGGGGCTCTCGGTGGGGCCAACGTCCTGACTTTC | CASSIGRIGALGGANVLTF
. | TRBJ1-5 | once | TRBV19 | TGTGCCAGTAGAACCAGGGGTCCCCAGCATTTT | CASRTRGPQHF
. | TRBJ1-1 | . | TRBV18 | TGTGCCAGCTCAGCCCAGGGGATGGGGGCTGAAGCTTTCTTT | CASSAQGMGAEAFF
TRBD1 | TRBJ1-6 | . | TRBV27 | TGTGCCAGCAGTTTATCGGCAGGGGGCTATAATTCACCCCTCCACTTT | CASSLSAGGYNSPLHF
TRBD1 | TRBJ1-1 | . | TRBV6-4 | TGTGCCAGCAGTTATTTCTACAGGGGTACTGAAGCTTTCTTT | CASSYFYRGTEAFF
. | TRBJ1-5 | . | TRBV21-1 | TGTGCCAGCAGCAATCGGGGACAGGGGGCGAGCAATCAGCCCCAGCATTTT | CASSNRGQGASNQPQHF
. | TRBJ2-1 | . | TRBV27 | TGTGCCAGCAGTTTGGCTACAGGGACTAACAATGAGCAGTTCTTC | CASSLATGTNNEQFF